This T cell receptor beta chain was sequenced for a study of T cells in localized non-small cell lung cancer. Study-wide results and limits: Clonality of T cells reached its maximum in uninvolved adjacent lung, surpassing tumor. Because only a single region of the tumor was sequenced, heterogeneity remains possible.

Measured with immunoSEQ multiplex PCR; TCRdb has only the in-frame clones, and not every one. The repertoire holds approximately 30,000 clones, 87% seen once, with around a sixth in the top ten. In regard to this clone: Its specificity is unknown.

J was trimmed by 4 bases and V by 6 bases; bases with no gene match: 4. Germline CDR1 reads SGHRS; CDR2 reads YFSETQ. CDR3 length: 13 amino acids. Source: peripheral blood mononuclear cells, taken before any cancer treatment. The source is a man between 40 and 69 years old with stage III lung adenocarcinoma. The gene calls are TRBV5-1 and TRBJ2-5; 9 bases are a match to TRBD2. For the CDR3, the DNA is TGCGCCAGCATAGCGGGGGTTGGAGAGACCCAGTACTTC. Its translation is CASIAGVGETQYF.